Listed here are 8 T cell receptor beta chains from one sample, sequenced in a study of cytomegalovirus exposure and HLA in healthy donors. Produced via immunoSEQ multiplex PCR; TCRdb's table is partial and in-frame only. Here the sample spans 90,000 to 130,000 clones, approximately 88% being singletons. Sequencing was performed on PBMCs. The source of these receptors is a young woman in good health and CMV-seropositive.

The rearrangement joins TRBV28 to TRBJ1-2; 7 bases align to TRBD1. The V segment lost 5 bases and the J segment 4 bases; nucleotides outside the gene matches: 7. This CDR3 has 14 residues. The germline CDR1 and CDR2 sequences are MDHEN and SYDVKM. This chain's CDR3 is CASSPGTETYGYTF. The CDR3 DNA reads TGTGCCAGCAGTCCCGGGACAGAAACCTATGGCTACACCTTC.

The chain is built from TRBV4-2 and TRBJ1-2, with a weak D call TRBD1 (6 bases). This CDR3 has 14 residues. The ends were cut back, 4 bases at V and 4 bases at J, with 13 bases in the middle. Per germline, CDR1 LGHNA and CDR2 YNFKEQ. The CDR3 loop reads CASSPSSQGYGYTF. The CDR3 DNA is TGTGCCAGCAGCCCAAGTTCACAGGGCTATGGCTACACCTTC.

J is TRBJ2-5 and V is TRBV7-2; TRBD1 aligns across 8 bases. The germline V gene has CDR1 SGHTA and CDR2 FQGNSA. Trimming removed 5 bases from V and 2 bases from J; junction bases left unmatched: 7. This CDR3 spans 15 amino acids. The CDR3 bases are TGTGCCAGCAGCACCGGGACAGGTCCGCAAGAGACCCAGTACTTC. Protein product: CASSTGTGPQETQYF.

This chain joins TRBV6-6 and TRBJ2-1, with a tentative D call TRBD1 (5 bases). Trimming shortened V by 6 bases and J by 10 bases, and 16 bases separated the two germline ends. The CDR3 covers 13 residues. Germline assignment: CDR1 MNHNY and CDR2 SVGAGI (reference sequence). The CDR3 reads CASRRQLHEEQFF. Here the CDR3 DNA reads TGTGCCAGCAGGCGACAGCTCCATGAAGAGCAGTTCTTC.

The gene calls are TRBV19 and TRBJ1-5; TRBD1 matches at 9 bases. The germline gives CDR1 LNHDA, CDR2 SQIVND (reference sequence). Trimming removed 4 bases from V and 6 bases from J; junction bases left unmatched: 10. The CDR3 consists of 16 residues. The CDR3 sequence is CASSSTRTGEAQPQHF. CDR3 nucleotides: TGTGCCAGTAGTAGCACCAGGACAGGGGAGGCTCAGCCCCAGCATTTT.

The J gene is TRBJ1-6, the V gene TRBV6-1; D gene uncertain. Trimming took off 1 base at V and 9 bases at J, with 10 bases between the two ends. Looked up from germline, CDR1 is MNHNS and CDR2 is SASEGT. CDR3 length: 14 residues. CDR3 loop: CASSEVGRASPLHF. The CDR3 region has the DNA TGTGCCAGCAGTGAAGTAGGGAGGGCTTCACCCCTCCACTTT.

The chain is built from TRBV11-2 and TRBJ2-1; tentative D call: TRBD1 (6 bases). The germline V gene has CDR1 SGHAT and CDR2 FQNNGV. This CDR3 has 14 residues. V lost 2 bases and J lost 4, with 9 bases in between. The CDR3 DNA sequence: TGTGCCAGCAGCTTAAGACAGGCTTACAATGAGCAGTTCTTC. Residues: CASSLRQAYNEQFF.

The genes are TRBV7-9 and TRBJ1-3; TRBD1 matches 9 bases. The germline gives CDR1 SEHNR, CDR2 FQNEAQ (reference sequence). J gave up 2 bases and V 5 bases, and 13 bases lay outside the gene matches. The length of the CDR3 is 18 residues. The CDR3 sequence: CASSPFPGQGFTGNTIYF. In DNA form, the CDR3 reads TGTGCCAGCAGCCCCTTCCCGGGACAGGGCTTTACTGGAAACACCATATATTTT.